A single sample gave rise to the 19 T cell receptor beta chains below, sequenced in a study of shared clonotypes between healthy human individuals. TCRdb's table, derived via immunoSEQ multiplex PCR, lists solely in-frame clones and lacks some. The table records about 2.3 million clones, 85% to 95% of them present only once. The sample taken for sequencing was naive CD4+ T cells from PBMCs. The subset here: CD45RA+ positively selected. The source is a man younger than 35 in good health. Some clones in this sample may be carry-over from other donors' samples.

The chain carries TRBV7-3 and TRBJ1-1; D may be TRBD1 (5 bases). V was clipped by 3 bases and J by 1 base, with 9 bases between them. CDR3 length equals 14 residues. The germline V gene has CDR1 SGHTA and CDR2 FQGTGA. CDR3 in DNA: TGTGCCAGCAGCTTTTCAGGGCCGAACACTGAAGCTTTCTTT. Protein sequence: CASSFSGPNTEAFF.

The chain links TRBV9 to TRBJ2-2, with 14 bases aligning to TRBD2. CDR1 is SGDLS, CDR2 YYNGEE, per germline. The trim removed 0 bases at V and 7 bases at J, leaving 5 bases unmatched. This CDR3 has 17 residues. CDR3 DNA sequence: TGTGCCAGCAGCGTAGGACTAGCGGGAGGGCCGCACGGGGAGCTGTTTTTT. Residues: CASSVGLAGGPHGELFF. Complete variable domain (other parts from reference TRBV9 and TRBJ2-2): DSGVTQTPKHLITATGQRVTLRCSPRSGDLSVYWYQQSLDQGLQFLIQYYNGEERAKGNILERFSAQQFPDLHSELNLSSLELGDSALYFCASSVGLAGGPHGELFFGEGSRLTVL.

This clone appeared a few times. The chain employs TRBV18 and TRBJ1-4; 11 bases are shared with TRBD1. This CDR3 has 14 amino acids. The germline V gene has CDR1 KGHSH and CDR2 LQKENI. The V gene end was trimmed by 3 bases and the J gene end by 8 bases; junction bases not matched to a gene: 2. CDR3 nucleotides: TGTGCCAGCTCACCGGGGGACAGGGGGGAAAAACTGTTTTTT. It yields the protein CASSPGDRGEKLFF.

The chain couples TRBV7-3 to TRBJ2-2; perhaps TRBD2 as D (6 bases). Per germline, CDR1 SGHTA and CDR2 FQGTGA. V lost 7 bases and J lost 4, with 19 bases in between. CDR3 length: 16 amino acids. The CDR3, as DNA: TGTGCCAGCACCCAACATCCCCTAGCGCCCACCGGGGAGCTGTTTTTT. Amino acid sequence: CASTQHPLAPTGELFF.

V usage is TRBV4-2 and J usage is TRBJ2-3; 8 bases map to TRBD2. This CDR3 contains 17 residues. Germline trimming cut 0 bases from V and 4 bases from J; bases unmatched to any gene: 9. CDR1 is LGHNA, CDR2 YNFKEQ, per germline. The CDR3 protein is CASSQEGARGLADTQYF. The CDR3 region has the DNA TGTGCCAGCAGCCAAGAAGGTGCGCGGGGACTAGCAGATACGCAGTATTTT.

This chain connects TRBV10-3 to TRBJ2-5; D perhaps matches TRBD2 (5 bases). V lost 3 bases and J lost 7, with 6 bases in between. CDR1 is ENHRY, CDR2 SYGVKD, per germline. This CDR3 has 11 amino acids. CDR3 protein: CAISDEGTQYF. The CDR3 DNA reads TGTGCCATCAGTGATGAGGGGACCCAGTACTTC.

This sequence joins TRBV30 and TRBJ2-3; 12 bases map to TRBD2. Trimming removed 1 base from V and 4 bases from J; junction bases left unmatched: 6. Germline CDR1 GTSNPN, CDR2 SVGIG (reference sequence). The length of the CDR3 is 16 residues. The CDR3 coding sequence is TGTGCCTGGAGTGCCGGACTAGCGGGACTTGCAGATACGCAGTATTTT. It is translated as CAWSAGLAGLADTQYF.

V gene TRBV7-3 combines with J gene TRBJ1-4; the D gene is possibly TRBD1 (5 bases). There are 14 residues in the CDR3. CDR1 is SGHTA, CDR2 FQGTGA, per germline. V gave up 2 bases and J gave up 4 bases, with 8 bases separating them. The CDR3 DNA sequence: TGTGCCAGCAGCTTAGCAGGGTATAATGAAAAACTGTTTTTT. It translates to CASSLAGYNEKLFF.

The chain has TRBV19 and TRBJ1-5; D ambiguous. The CDR3 length is 18 residues. V was shortened by 1 base and J by 0 bases, with 16 bases between the two germline ends. From germline, CDR1 is LNHDA and CDR2 SQIVND (reference sequence). In nucleotides, the CDR3 is TGTGCCAGTAGTATAGGCAGGTTGAGAAAATATAGCAATCAGCCCCAGCATTTT. Its translation: CASSIGRLRKYSNQPQHF.

This clone was counted once. The chain joins TRBV6-5 to TRBJ1-5; 7 bases map to TRBD1. The length of the CDR3 is 14 residues. J gave up 6 bases and V 5 bases, and 7 bases lay outside the gene matches. Germline V CDR1 and CDR2: MNHEY, SVGAGI. CDR3 protein: CASSTTGSGQPQHF. The CDR3 DNA follows: TGTGCCAGCAGTACGACAGGGAGCGGTCAGCCCCAGCATTTT.

This rearrangement joins TRBV5-5 to TRBJ2-3, with 7 bases identical to TRBD2. From germline, CDR1 is SGHKS and CDR2 YYEKEE (reference sequence). V was pared by 2 bases and J by 2 bases, with 5 bases of the junction left unmatched. The CDR3 totals 15 residues. CDR3 residues: CASSLPSGNTDTQYF. Written as DNA, the CDR3 is TGTGCCAGCAGCTTACCGAGCGGGAACACAGATACGCAGTATTTT.

The rearrangement joins TRBV30 to TRBJ2-1; 13 bases are shared with TRBD2. V lost 3 bases to trimming and J lost 8 bases; unmatched junction nucleotides: 7. Germline assignment: CDR1 GTSNPN and CDR2 SVGIG (reference sequence). The CDR3 is 15 residues long. CDR3 nucleotides: TGTGCCTGGAGCGCGGGACTAGCGGGAAGGGATGAGCAGTTCTTC. This sequence encodes CAWSAGLAGRDEQFF.

This chain joins TRBV7-2 and TRBJ2-5; weak D call: TRBD2 (6 bases). This CDR3 is built from 15 residues. The ends were cut back, 5 bases at V and 9 bases at J, with 22 bases in the middle. Germline V gene data show CDR1 as SGHTA and CDR2 as FQGNSA. CDR3 region: CASSQGGLAHKPQYF. The CDR3 coding sequence is TGTGCCAGCAGCCAAGGAGGGCTAGCGCACAAGCCCCAGTACTTC.

This chain connects TRBV18 to TRBJ1-2; D not certain. V was pared by 1 base and J by 2 bases, with 8 bases between. Germline loops: CDR1 KGHSH, CDR2 LQKENI. The length of the CDR3 is 14 residues. CDR3 nucleotides: TGTGCCAGCTCACCACGGGCACAGAACTATGGCTACACCTTC. Amino acids: CASSPRAQNYGYTF.

The genes are TRBV4-2 and TRBJ2-1; TRBD2 is a possible D gene (6 bases). The CDR3 covers 20 residues. Germline values: CDR1 LGHNA, CDR2 YNFKEQ. Trimming took off 2 bases at V and 0 bases at J, with 23 bases between the two ends. The DNA of the CDR3 is TGTGCCAGCAGCCAACTTGGGGGAGGAACCTTTATCAGCTCCTACAATGAGCAGTTCTTC. Translating it yields CASSQLGGGTFISSYNEQFF.

The chain uses TRBV4-2 and TRBJ1-2, with D possibly being TRBD1 (6 bases). Trimming pared 3 bases from V and 6 bases from J, leaving 23 bases between. The CDR3 consists of 17 residues. The germline V gene has CDR1 LGHNA and CDR2 YNFKEQ. The DNA for the CDR3 is TGTGCCAGCAGCCAGGGGGCTTGGGACCGCTCTAGAGATGGCTACACCTTC. This sequence encodes CASSQGAWDRSRDGYTF.

The chain uses TRBV6-4 and TRBJ2-5, with TRBD1 identical over 7 bases. Germline lookup yields CDR1 MRHNA and CDR2 SNTAGT. This CDR3 is 16 amino acids long. Trimming removed 6 bases from V and 5 bases from J; junction bases left unmatched: 15. The CDR3 region has the DNA TGTGCCAGCAGAATAACCGGGACAGAATTAGGTGAGACCCAGTACTTC. Amino acids: CASRITGTELGETQYF.

The chain combines TRBV21-1 with TRBJ1-1; TRBD1 was called by the table and not checked on the DNA. TRBV21-1 is an annotated pseudogene. CDR3 length equals 17 residues. The CDR3, as DNA: TGTGCCAGCAGCGGCCGGTTTGGACAGAGCTTAAACACTGAAGCTTTCTTT. This encodes CASSGRFGQSLNTEAFF.

This rearrangement joins TRBV19 to TRBJ2-2, with 7 positions matching TRBD1. V was clipped by 0 bases and J by 7 bases; unmatched bases: 2. The CDR3 length is 14 residues. Germline V CDR1 and CDR2: LNHDA, SQIVND (reference sequence). CDR3 sequence: CASSIDRTGGELFF. For the CDR3, the DNA is TGTGCCAGTAGTATAGATCGGACAGGCGGGGAGCTGTTTTTT.